This TCR beta chain was observed in a study of shared clonotypes between healthy human individuals. Study information: Plates per donor: three CD4 naive, three CD4 memory, two CD8 naive, one CD8 memory. Findings of the study overall: Shared across a few donors were roughly 5.3% of the naive CD4 clonotypes. Rarefaction analysis demonstrated incomplete sorted-subset sequencing notwithstanding large depth. The represented genetic and exposure-history diversity was limited by the small number of donors.

Trimming removed 2 bases from V and 5 bases from J, with 14 bases in between. This CDR3 has 15 residues. The germline V gene has CDR1 SGHNT and CDR2 YYREEE (reference sequence). This clone is a singleton in its sample. Its antigen remains unidentified. Profiled with immunoSEQ multiplex PCR; TCRdb holds only in-frame clones, not every one. The table includes roughly 2 million clones, 95% detected once. This receptor was identified in a man younger than 35 in good health. Sequencing was carried out using naive CD4+ T cells sorted from blood. Subset noted: CD45RA+ positively selected. The gene calls are TRBV5-4 and TRBJ2-1; tentatively, D is TRBD1 or TRBD2 (6 bases each). The CDR3 region has the DNA TGTGCCAGCAGCTTCGAGGGGGGTATAAACAATGAGCAGTTCTTC. Its translation is CASSFEGGINNEQFF.